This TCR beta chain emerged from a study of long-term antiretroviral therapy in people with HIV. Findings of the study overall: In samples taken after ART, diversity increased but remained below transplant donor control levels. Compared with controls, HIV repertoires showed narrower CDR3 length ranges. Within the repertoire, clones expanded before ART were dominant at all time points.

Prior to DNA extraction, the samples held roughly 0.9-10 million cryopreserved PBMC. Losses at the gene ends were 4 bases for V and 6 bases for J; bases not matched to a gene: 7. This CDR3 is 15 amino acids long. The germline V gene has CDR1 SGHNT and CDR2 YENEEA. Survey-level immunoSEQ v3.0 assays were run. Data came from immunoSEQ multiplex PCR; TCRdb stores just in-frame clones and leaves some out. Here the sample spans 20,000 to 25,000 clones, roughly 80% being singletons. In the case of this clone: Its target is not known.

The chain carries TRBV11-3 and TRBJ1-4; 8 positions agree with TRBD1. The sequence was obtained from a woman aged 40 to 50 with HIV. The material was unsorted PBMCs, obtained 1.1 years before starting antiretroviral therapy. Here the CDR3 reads CASSSRTGLDEKLFF. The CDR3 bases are TGTGCCAGCAGCTCCCGGACAGGGTTGGATGAAAAACTGTTTTTT.